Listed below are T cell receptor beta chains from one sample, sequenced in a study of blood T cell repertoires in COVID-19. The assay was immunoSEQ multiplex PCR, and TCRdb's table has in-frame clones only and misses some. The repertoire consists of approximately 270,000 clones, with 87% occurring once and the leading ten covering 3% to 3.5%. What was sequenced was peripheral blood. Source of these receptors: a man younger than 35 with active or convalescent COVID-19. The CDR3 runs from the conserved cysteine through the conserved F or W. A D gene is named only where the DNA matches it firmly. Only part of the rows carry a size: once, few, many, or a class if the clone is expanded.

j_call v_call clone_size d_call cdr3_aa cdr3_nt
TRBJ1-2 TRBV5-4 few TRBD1 CASSAPQGAGYGYTF TGTGCCAGCAGCGCTCCACAGGGGGCAGGCTATGGCTACACCTTC
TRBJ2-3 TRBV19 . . CASSINGGGTTDTQYF TGTGCCAGTAGTATAAATGGGGGAGGTACCACAGATACGCAGTATTTT
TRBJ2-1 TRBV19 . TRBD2 CASSGGLYNEQFF TGTGCCAGTTCGGGGGGGCTGTACAATGAGCAGTTCTTC
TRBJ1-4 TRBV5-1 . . CASSLSGATNEKLFF TGCGCCAGCAGCTTATCGGGAGCAACTAATGAAAAACTGTTTTTT
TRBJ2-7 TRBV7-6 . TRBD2 CASSSLTAGAGEQYF TGTGCCAGCAGCTCTCTGACAGCGGGAGCGGGTGAGCAGTACTTC
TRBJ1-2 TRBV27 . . CASSFSTVVGHLYGYTF TGTGCCAGCAGTTTTTCAACGGTAGTGGGGCACCTCTATGGCTACACCTTC
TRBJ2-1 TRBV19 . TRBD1 CATRDRPYNEQFF TGTGCCACCCGGGACAGGCCTTACAATGAGCAGTTCTTC
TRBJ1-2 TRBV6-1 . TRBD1 CASSEAGQGATGYTF TGTGCCAGCAGTGAAGCTGGACAGGGGGCGACTGGCTACACCTTC
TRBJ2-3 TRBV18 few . CASSPRSRASTDTQYF TGTGCCAGCTCACCACGGTCCAGGGCAAGCACAGATACGCAGTATTTT
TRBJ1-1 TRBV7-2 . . CASSPRQVGTEAFF TGTGCCAGCAGCCCTCGACAGGTAGGGACTGAAGCTTTCTTT
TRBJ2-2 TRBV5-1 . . CASSQTVTSNTGELFF TGCGCCAGCAGCCAGACAGTGACTTCGAACACCGGGGAGCTGTTTTTT
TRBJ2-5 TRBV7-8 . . CASSLAHGFQETQYF TGTGCCAGCAGCTTAGCGCATGGCTTCCAAGAGACCCAGTACTTC